The clone carrying this TCR beta chain was seen once. All enrollees were roughly 18 to 89 years old and from some 24 US areas. Cohort assignment relied on participant-reported clinical history. In the authors' methods: How many nucleated cells were present was estimated from reference gene primer amplification. Clones were sequenced by immunoSEQ multiplex PCR, and TCRdb holds only the in-frame ones, with some missing. That table is the source of V, J and clone size, and D and trimming were worked out from the DNA. The profile covers roughly 180,000 clones, with around four fifths appearing a single time and approximately 4.4% taken by the ten largest. This sample was taken from a study of blood T cell repertoires in COVID-19. For the study at large: PBMCs, B-cell-depleted T cells, or T cells were the source of the cDNA or gDNA that made up the material.

In germline, CDR1 is SGHTA, CDR2 FQGNSA. With 4 bases removed from V and 5 bases from J, the gap between germline ends came to 14 bases. The CDR3 has 14 amino acids. The chain employs TRBV7-2 and TRBJ2-5; D is unresolved. This TCR came from a woman in her 50s who had recovered from COVID-19. The sequenced sample was PBMCs or T cells enriched from blood (not recorded which). The CDR3 protein is CASSSYSLGETQYF. The CDR3 nucleotides are TGTGCCAGCAGCTCATACAGCCTTGGGGAGACCCAGTACTTC.